A selection of T cell receptor beta chains follows, all from one sample in a study of immune evolution from preneoplasia to lung adenocarcinoma. Some clones are missing from TCRdb's copy, which holds only in-frame ones; the method was immunoSEQ multiplex PCR. Seen here are some 4,000 clones, roughly 76% observed once, and the top ten hold almost 6%. The sequenced sample was FFPE adjacent normal lung tissue. These receptors were taken from a person aged 70 to 85 with lung adenocarcinoma. CDR3s include the opening cysteine and the closing phenylalanine or tryptophan. D genes are given only for firm matches. Clone size appears in some rows only: once, few, many, or a class for an expanded clone.

d_gene: -; j_gene: TRBJ2-5; v_gene: TRBV7-8; abundance: -; CDR3nt: TGTGCCAGCACTGGGCAGGGGAGGAACCCACAAGAGACCCAGTACTTC; CDR3aa: CASTGQGRNPQETQYF
d_gene: TRBD1; j_gene: TRBJ1-2; v_gene: TRBV19; abundance: -; CDR3nt: TGTGCCAGTAGTAGAAGGGGGCTGACCTATGGCTACACCTTC; CDR3aa: CASSRRGLTYGYTF
d_gene: -; j_gene: TRBJ1-2; v_gene: TRBV30; abundance: -; CDR3nt: TGTGCCTGGAGTGTACGAGGAACTCGAGGCTACACCTTC; CDR3aa: CAWSVRGTRGYTF
d_gene: TRBD2; j_gene: TRBJ2-4; v_gene: TRBV5-4; abundance: -; CDR3nt: TGTGCCAGCAGCGGCCCGGGGGGATCCAAAAACATTCAGTACTTC; CDR3aa: CASSGPGGSKNIQYF
d_gene: -; j_gene: TRBJ1-2; v_gene: TRBV6-5; abundance: -; CDR3nt: TGTGCCAGCAGTGTTGACAGGTCGCACTATGGCTACACCTTC; CDR3aa: CASSVDRSHYGYTF
d_gene: TRBD2; j_gene: TRBJ2-1; v_gene: TRBV12-5; abundance: -; CDR3nt: TGTGCTAGTGGTACCCAGCGGGGGAGCTACAATGAGCAGTTCTTC; CDR3aa: CASGTQRGSYNEQFF
d_gene: -; j_gene: TRBJ2-3; v_gene: TRBV18; abundance: -; CDR3nt: TGTGCCAGCTCACCGGGCACAGATACGCAGTATTTT; CDR3aa: CASSPGTDTQYF
d_gene: TRBD2; j_gene: TRBJ2-1; v_gene: TRBV30; abundance: few; CDR3nt: TGTGCCTGGAGTGTAAGTGTTCTAGCGGGAGTCAATGAGCAGTTCTTC; CDR3aa: CAWSVSVLAGVNEQFF
d_gene: -; j_gene: TRBJ2-2; v_gene: TRBV13; abundance: -; CDR3nt: TGTGCCAGCAGACAAGGCGGCGGGGAGCTGTTTTTT; CDR3aa: CASRQGGGELFF
d_gene: TRBD1; j_gene: TRBJ2-3; v_gene: TRBV12-5; abundance: -; CDR3nt: TGTGCTAGTGGTATAGGGACAGGCGGGGATACGCAGTATTTT; CDR3aa: CASGIGTGGDTQYF
d_gene: TRBD2; j_gene: TRBJ2-7; v_gene: TRBV28; abundance: -; CDR3nt: TGTGCCAGCAGTTCGTACTATACCGGGAGGGGTGGCTACGAGCAGTACTTC; CDR3aa: CASSSYYTGRGGYEQYF
d_gene: -; j_gene: TRBJ2-5; v_gene: TRBV7-9; abundance: few; CDR3nt: TGTGCCAGCAGCTTCGGAGAGACCCAGTACTTC; CDR3aa: CASSFGETQYF
d_gene: -; j_gene: TRBJ2-6; v_gene: TRBV19; abundance: -; CDR3nt: TGTGCCAGTGGACAGAGTTTCTCTGGGGCCAACGTCCTGACTTTC; CDR3aa: CASGQSFSGANVLTF
d_gene: -; j_gene: TRBJ2-1; v_gene: TRBV27; abundance: -; CDR3nt: TGTGCCAGCAGTTTATCGGACAGCCCAAGCTCCTACAATGAGCAGTTCTTC; CDR3aa: CASSLSDSPSSYNEQFF
d_gene: TRBD1; j_gene: TRBJ2-2; v_gene: TRBV2; abundance: -; CDR3nt: TGTGCCAGCCAGGGGTGGGACAGAAATACCGGGGAGCTGTTTTTT; CDR3aa: CASQGWDRNTGELFF
d_gene: -; j_gene: TRBJ2-7; v_gene: TRBV9; abundance: -; CDR3nt: TGTGCCAGCAGCGTATCAGCAGCTCGCGAGCAGTACTTC; CDR3aa: CASSVSAAREQYF
d_gene: -; j_gene: TRBJ2-6; v_gene: TRBV18; abundance: -; CDR3nt: TGTGCCAGCTCACCCTCCCCCGCAGGGGGACTGCCCTCTGGGGCCAACGTCCTGACTTTC; CDR3aa: CASSPSPAGGLPSGANVLTF
d_gene: -; j_gene: TRBJ1-5; v_gene: TRBV18; abundance: -; CDR3nt: TGTGCCAGCTCACCGACCGGAAACCATCAGCCCCAGCATTTT; CDR3aa: CASSPTGNHQPQHF
d_gene: TRBD2; j_gene: TRBJ2-2; v_gene: TRBV11-2; abundance: -; CDR3nt: TGTGCCAGCAGGACTCATACTAGCGGGAACACCGGGGAGCTGTTTTTT; CDR3aa: CASRTHTSGNTGELFF
d_gene: TRBD2; j_gene: TRBJ2-1; v_gene: TRBV18; abundance: -; CDR3nt: TGTGCCAGCTCACCACCGGGGGGGGTCGATGAGCAGTTCTTC; CDR3aa: CASSPPGGVDEQFF
d_gene: -; j_gene: TRBJ2-7; v_gene: TRBV12-5; abundance: -; CDR3nt: TGTGCTAGTGGCGCCTTTACTAGTGCCGAGCAGTACTTC; CDR3aa: CASGAFTSAEQYF
d_gene: -; j_gene: TRBJ1-1; v_gene: TRBV29-1; abundance: -; CDR3nt: TGCAGCGTTGGCCCTATCGGGGACACTGAAGCTTTCTTT; CDR3aa: CSVGPIGDTEAFF
d_gene: -; j_gene: TRBJ1-1; v_gene: TRBV30; abundance: -; CDR3nt: TGTGCCTGGAGATGGGACACGAACACTGAAGCTTTCTTT; CDR3aa: CAWRWDTNTEAFF
d_gene: -; j_gene: TRBJ1-6; v_gene: TRBV4-1; abundance: -; CDR3nt: TGCGCCAGCAGCCAGTACGGACACGGACGTAATACCCTCCACTTT; CDR3aa: CASSQYGHGRNTLHF
d_gene: -; j_gene: TRBJ1-5; v_gene: TRBV18; abundance: once; CDR3nt: TGTGCCAGCTCACCAGGGTTGGGGAACAATCAGCCCCAGCATTTT; CDR3aa: CASSPGLGNNQPQHF
d_gene: TRBD1; j_gene: TRBJ1-1; v_gene: TRBV7-9; abundance: -; CDR3nt: TGTGCCAGCAGCTTCAGGGACAGGGGATCCACTGAAGCTTTCTTT; CDR3aa: CASSFRDRGSTEAFF
d_gene: -; j_gene: TRBJ2-2; v_gene: TRBV14; abundance: -; CDR3nt: TGTGCCAGCAGGGCAAGAGAATCCGGGGAGCTGTTTTTT; CDR3aa: CASRARESGELFF
d_gene: -; j_gene: TRBJ1-4; v_gene: TRBV7-9; abundance: -; CDR3nt: TGTGCCAGCAGCAATACCGGGGGGGAAAAACTGTTTTTT; CDR3aa: CASSNTGGEKLFF
d_gene: -; j_gene: TRBJ1-2; v_gene: TRBV2; abundance: -; CDR3nt: TGTGCCAGCAGTGAACGACAGGTCTATGGCTACACCTTC; CDR3aa: CASSERQVYGYTF
d_gene: TRBD2; j_gene: TRBJ2-1; v_gene: TRBV6-5; abundance: -; CDR3nt: TGTGCCAGCAGTTACTCTACTAGCGGGAGGGTTGAGCAGTTCTTC; CDR3aa: CASSYSTSGRVEQFF
d_gene: -; j_gene: TRBJ1-4; v_gene: TRBV5-4; abundance: -; CDR3nt: TGTGCCAGCAGCTTACGGGGGAGGGGAGAAAAACTGTTTTTT; CDR3aa: CASSLRGRGEKLFF
d_gene: TRBD2; j_gene: TRBJ2-1; v_gene: TRBV15; abundance: -; CDR3nt: TGTGCCACCAGCAGAACCGATAGCGGGAGAATTGGGAATGAGCAGTTCTTC; CDR3aa: CATSRTDSGRIGNEQFF
d_gene: -; j_gene: TRBJ1-2; v_gene: TRBV7-2; abundance: -; CDR3nt: TGTGCCAGCAGCTTAGGGCCGACCTATGGCTACACCTTC; CDR3aa: CASSLGPTYGYTF
d_gene: -; j_gene: TRBJ2-1; v_gene: TRBV19; abundance: -; CDR3nt: TGTGCCAGTAGGCGAGCGGCCAGCTCCTACAATGAGCAGTTCTTC; CDR3aa: CASRRAASSYNEQFF
d_gene: TRBD1; j_gene: TRBJ2-4; v_gene: TRBV6-6; abundance: -; CDR3nt: TGTGCCAGCAGTTACTTCCCCGGCCAGGGGGACATTCAGTACTTC; CDR3aa: CASSYFPGQGDIQYF
d_gene: -; j_gene: TRBJ1-1; v_gene: TRBV9; abundance: -; CDR3nt: TGTGCCAGCAGCCCCGGACAGCCCGAAGCTTTCTTT; CDR3aa: CASSPGQPEAFF
d_gene: TRBD1; j_gene: TRBJ2-2; v_gene: TRBV6-1; abundance: few; CDR3nt: TGTGCCGGAAGACCGGGACAGGGAACCACCGGGGAGCTGTTTTTT; CDR3aa: CAGRPGQGTTGELFF
d_gene: -; j_gene: TRBJ1-4; v_gene: TRBV7-9; abundance: -; CDR3nt: TGTGCCAGCAGCTTAGAGGGGGGCCTGAGGGAAAAACTGTTTTTT; CDR3aa: CASSLEGGLREKLFF
d_gene: -; j_gene: TRBJ1-1; v_gene: TRBV18; abundance: -; CDR3nt: TGTGCCAGCTCACCACAGACGGGATTGAACACTGAAGCTTTCTTT; CDR3aa: CASSPQTGLNTEAFF
d_gene: TRBD1; j_gene: TRBJ2-7; v_gene: TRBV28; abundance: -; CDR3nt: TGTGCCAGCAGTTCTGACAGGGTCGGTATTAGGTCCTACGAGCAGTACTTC; CDR3aa: CASSSDRVGIRSYEQYF
d_gene: TRBD2; j_gene: TRBJ2-1; v_gene: TRBV6-6; abundance: -; CDR3nt: TGTGCCAGCCTCGGCGGGAGATTCGGCGTTTTCAATGAGCAGTTCTTC; CDR3aa: CASLGGRFGVFNEQFF
d_gene: -; j_gene: TRBJ2-1; v_gene: TRBV2; abundance: few; CDR3nt: TGTGCCAGCAGTGAAACCAGGGCTTGGAATGAGCAGTTCTTC; CDR3aa: CASSETRAWNEQFF
d_gene: TRBD1; j_gene: TRBJ1-5; v_gene: TRBV6-6; abundance: -; CDR3nt: TGTGCCAGCAGAAGGGGGCACGGCAATCAGCCCCAGCATTTT; CDR3aa: CASRRGHGNQPQHF
d_gene: TRBD1; j_gene: TRBJ2-7; v_gene: TRBV29-1; abundance: -; CDR3nt: TGCAGCGTTGGGGACAGCTCCTACGAGCAGTACTTC; CDR3aa: CSVGDSSYEQYF
d_gene: -; j_gene: TRBJ2-7; v_gene: TRBV5-1; abundance: -; CDR3nt: TGCGCCAGCAGCATCCTCGGGACGGGTAACTACGAGCAGTACTTC; CDR3aa: CASSILGTGNYEQYF
d_gene: -; j_gene: TRBJ1-1; v_gene: TRBV5-1; abundance: -; CDR3nt: TGCGCCAGCTCCCGGGTCGGGGGCGCGGGTGAGAACACTGAAGCTTTCTTT; CDR3aa: CASSRVGGAGENTEAFF
d_gene: -; j_gene: TRBJ2-7; v_gene: TRBV28; abundance: -; CDR3nt: TGTGCCAGCAGTTGGGACGGGACCTACGAGCAGTACTTC; CDR3aa: CASSWDGTYEQYF
d_gene: -; j_gene: TRBJ1-2; v_gene: TRBV19; abundance: -; CDR3nt: TGTGCCAGTAGTATAGTTCAAGCTAACTATGGCTACACCTTC; CDR3aa: CASSIVQANYGYTF
d_gene: -; j_gene: TRBJ1-3; v_gene: TRBV6-5; abundance: -; CDR3nt: TGTGCCAGCAGTTACGGCGTAATGAACTCTGGAAACACCATATATTTT; CDR3aa: CASSYGVMNSGNTIYF
d_gene: -; j_gene: TRBJ2-1; v_gene: TRBV6-7; abundance: -; CDR3nt: TGTGCCAGCAGTAGTCTAGCCCATGAGCAGTTCTTC; CDR3aa: CASSSLAHEQFF
d_gene: -; j_gene: TRBJ2-6; v_gene: TRBV9; abundance: -; CDR3nt: TGTGCCAGCAGCGTAGAAGCCCAGACCACTTCGCGCGCTGGGGCCAACGTCCTGACTTTC; CDR3aa: CASSVEAQTTSRAGANVLTF
d_gene: TRBD1; j_gene: TRBJ2-5; v_gene: TRBV4-3; abundance: -; CDR3nt: TGCGCCAGCAGCCAAACATACGGACAGGGTATAGGGGAGACCCAGTACTTC; CDR3aa: CASSQTYGQGIGETQYF
d_gene: -; j_gene: TRBJ1-2; v_gene: TRBV5-6; abundance: -; CDR3nt: TGTGCCAGCAGCTTGGTCCCGGGGGGCTCTCTCGACTACACCTTC; CDR3aa: CASSLVPGGSLDYTF
d_gene: -; j_gene: TRBJ1-1; v_gene: TRBV7-9; abundance: -; CDR3nt: TGTGCCAGCAGCTTAGAGTATGGGGTCACTGAAGCTTTCTTT; CDR3aa: CASSLEYGVTEAFF
d_gene: -; j_gene: TRBJ2-1; v_gene: TRBV30; abundance: -; CDR3nt: TGTGCCTGGACCAATCCATTAGGGATTTACAATGAGCAGTTCTTC; CDR3aa: CAWTNPLGIYNEQFF
d_gene: TRBD1; j_gene: TRBJ1-5; v_gene: TRBV6-1; abundance: -; CDR3nt: TGTGCCAGCAGTGTCACGGGACAGGTGGGCAATCAGCCCCAGCATTTT; CDR3aa: CASSVTGQVGNQPQHF
d_gene: TRBD1; j_gene: TRBJ2-7; v_gene: TRBV15; abundance: -; CDR3nt: TGTGCCACCAGCCCAGATATCAATTACAGGGGGCGCATGGACGAGCAGTACTTC; CDR3aa: CATSPDINYRGRMDEQYF